This TCR beta chain was identified during a study of OX40 agonist ivuxolimab in advanced cancers. Across the study: Patients treated during dose escalation were battling hepatocellular carcinoma, melanoma, renal cell or head and neck cancer. Points from the study as a whole: The study observed clonal expansion of CD4+ and CD8+ blood T cells by week 6 at 0.1 to 3.0 mg/kg. The study found that CD8+ T cells averaged more expanded clones than CD4+.

Libraries were prepared by immunoSEQ multiplex PCR; TCRdb keeps only in-frame clonotypes and omits some of them. The sample has under 75,000 clones, about 89% seen once; the top ten hold 2% to 2.5%. About this clone itself: Its antigen is still unknown.

The TCR sequence derives from an adult with an advanced solid tumor such as melanoma, head and neck, liver or kidney cancer. The input for sequencing was CD4+ or CD8+ T cells sorted from blood, taken in a trial of the OX40 agonist ivuxolimab.

DNA for the CDR3: TGTGCCAGCAGCTCAAGACCGGACAGAATCGATGGCTACACCTTC. Its translation is CASSSRPDRIDGYTF. This sequence joins TRBV7-8 and TRBJ1-2, with D tentatively TRBD1 (6 bases). Trimming removed 4 bases from V and 6 bases from J, with 18 bases in between. The CDR3 runs to 15 residues. Germline-derived CDR1 and CDR2 are SGHVS and FQNEAQ.